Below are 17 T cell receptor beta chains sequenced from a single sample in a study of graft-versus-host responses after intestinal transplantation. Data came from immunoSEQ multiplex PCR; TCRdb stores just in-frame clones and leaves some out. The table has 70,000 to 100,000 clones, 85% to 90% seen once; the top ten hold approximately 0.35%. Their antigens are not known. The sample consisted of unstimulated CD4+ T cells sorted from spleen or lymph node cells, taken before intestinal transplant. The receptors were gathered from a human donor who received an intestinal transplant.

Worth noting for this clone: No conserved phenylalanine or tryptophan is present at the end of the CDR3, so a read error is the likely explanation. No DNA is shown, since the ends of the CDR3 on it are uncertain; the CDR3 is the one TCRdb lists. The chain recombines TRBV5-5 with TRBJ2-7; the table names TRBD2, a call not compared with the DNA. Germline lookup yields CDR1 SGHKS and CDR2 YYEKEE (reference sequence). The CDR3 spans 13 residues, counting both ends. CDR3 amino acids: CASSLAAGEGLVI.

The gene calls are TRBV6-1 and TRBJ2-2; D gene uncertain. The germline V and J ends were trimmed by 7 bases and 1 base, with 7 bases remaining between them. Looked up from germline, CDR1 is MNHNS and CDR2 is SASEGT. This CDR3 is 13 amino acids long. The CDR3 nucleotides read TGTGCCAGCAATCCAGGGAACACCGGGGAGCTGTTTTTT. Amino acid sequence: CASNPGNTGELFF.

The CDR3, as DNA: TGTGCCAGCAGCTTGGGGCGAAATCAGCCCCAGCATTTT. It specifies CASSLGRNQPQHF. The rearrangement links TRBV7-6 to TRBJ1-5; TRBD1 is a possible D gene (5 bases). V gave up 3 bases and J gave up 4 bases, with 7 bases separating them. The CDR3 consists of 13 residues. Per germline, CDR1 SGHVS and CDR2 FNYEAQ.

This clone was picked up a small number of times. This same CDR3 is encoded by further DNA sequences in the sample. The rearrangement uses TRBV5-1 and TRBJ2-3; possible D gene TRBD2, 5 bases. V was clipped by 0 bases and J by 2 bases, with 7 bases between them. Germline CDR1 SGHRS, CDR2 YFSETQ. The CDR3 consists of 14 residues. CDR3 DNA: TGCGCCAGCAGCTTGGCGGGATACACAGATACGCAGTATTTT. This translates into CASSLAGYTDTQYF.

The CDR3 sequence: CASSLDGTSGSYNEQFF. For the CDR3, the DNA is TGTGCCAGCAGCTTAGATGGGACTAGCGGGAGTTACAATGAGCAGTTCTTC. The rearrangement joins TRBV7-9 to TRBJ2-1, with 14 bases lining up with TRBD2. The J segment lost 4 bases and the V segment lost 1 base, leaving 3 bases of the junction unmatched. The CDR3 has 17 amino acids. From germline, CDR1 is SEHNR and CDR2 FQNEAQ (reference sequence).

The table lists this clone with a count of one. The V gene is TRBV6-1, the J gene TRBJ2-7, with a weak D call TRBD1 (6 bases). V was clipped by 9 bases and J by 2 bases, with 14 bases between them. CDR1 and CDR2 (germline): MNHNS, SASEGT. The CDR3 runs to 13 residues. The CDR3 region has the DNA TGTGCCAGTAAAGTAACAGGGCCCTACGAGCAGTACTTC. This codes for CASKVTGPYEQYF.

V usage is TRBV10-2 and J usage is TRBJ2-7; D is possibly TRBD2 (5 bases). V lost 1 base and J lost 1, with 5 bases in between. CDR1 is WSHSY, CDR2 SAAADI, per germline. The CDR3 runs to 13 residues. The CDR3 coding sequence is TGCGCCAGCAGTGAGTGGAGGTCCTACGAGCAGTACTTC. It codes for CASSEWRSYEQYF.

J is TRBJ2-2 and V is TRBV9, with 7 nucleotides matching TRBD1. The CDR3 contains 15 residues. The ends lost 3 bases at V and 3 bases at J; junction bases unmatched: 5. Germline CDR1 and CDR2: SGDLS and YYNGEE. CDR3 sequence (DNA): TGTGCCAGCAGCGGACGGGACAGTTACACCGGGGAGCTGTTTTTT. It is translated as CASSGRDSYTGELFF.

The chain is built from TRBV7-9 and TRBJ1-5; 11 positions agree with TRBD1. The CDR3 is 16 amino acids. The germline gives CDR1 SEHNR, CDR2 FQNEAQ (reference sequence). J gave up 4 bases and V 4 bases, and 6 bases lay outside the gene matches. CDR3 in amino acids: CASSSTGTGGNQPQHF. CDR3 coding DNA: TGTGCCAGCAGCTCCACCGGGACAGGGGGAAATCAGCCCCAGCATTTT.

For the CDR3, the DNA is TGTGCCAGCAGTGCCCTAGCGGGAGATTCTACCGGGGAGCTGTTTTTT. As protein: CASSALAGDSTGELFF. This sequence joins TRBV2 and TRBJ2-2, with 10 nucleotides matching TRBD2. The CDR3 is 16 residues long. CDR1 is SNHLY, CDR2 FYNNEI, per germline. V gave up 4 bases and J gave up 5 bases; unmatched junction bases: 7.

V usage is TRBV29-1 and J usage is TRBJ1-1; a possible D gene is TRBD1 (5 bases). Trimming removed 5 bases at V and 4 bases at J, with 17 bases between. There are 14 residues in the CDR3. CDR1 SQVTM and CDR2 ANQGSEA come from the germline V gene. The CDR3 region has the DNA TGCAGCGTTTCGTTTGGGTCGGGGGGCACTGAAGCTTTCTTT. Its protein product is CSVSFGSGGTEAFF.

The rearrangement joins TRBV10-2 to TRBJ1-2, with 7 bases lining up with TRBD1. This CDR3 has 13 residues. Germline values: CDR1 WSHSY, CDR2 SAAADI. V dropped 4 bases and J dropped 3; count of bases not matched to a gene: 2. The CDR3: CASSVTGDYGYTF. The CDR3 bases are TGCGCCAGCAGTGTAACAGGGGACTATGGCTACACCTTC.

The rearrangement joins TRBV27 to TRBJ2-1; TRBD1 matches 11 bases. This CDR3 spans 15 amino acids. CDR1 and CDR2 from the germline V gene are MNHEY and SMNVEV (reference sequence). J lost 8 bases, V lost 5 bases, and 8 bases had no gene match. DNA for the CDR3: TGTGCCAGCAGTATGTGGACAGGGGGCGCGCATGAGCAGTTCTTC. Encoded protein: CASSMWTGGAHEQFF.

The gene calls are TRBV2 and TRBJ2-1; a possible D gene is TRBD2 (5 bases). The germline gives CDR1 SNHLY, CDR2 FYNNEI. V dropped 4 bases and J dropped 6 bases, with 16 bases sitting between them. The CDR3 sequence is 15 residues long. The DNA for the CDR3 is TGTGCCAGCAGTGGTATACTAGGTATGTTCAATGAGCAGTTCTTC. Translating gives CASSGILGMFNEQFF.

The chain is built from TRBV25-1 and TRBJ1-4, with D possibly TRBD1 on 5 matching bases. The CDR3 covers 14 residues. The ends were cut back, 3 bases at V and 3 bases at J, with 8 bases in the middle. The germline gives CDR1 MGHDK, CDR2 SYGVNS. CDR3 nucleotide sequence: TGTGCCAGCAGTGAGGTGGGGCCTAATGAAAAACTGTTTTTT. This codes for CASSEVGPNEKLFF. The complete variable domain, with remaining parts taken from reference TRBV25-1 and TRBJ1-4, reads EADIYQTPRYLVIGTGKKITLECSQTMGHDKMYWYQQDPGMELHLIHYSYGVNSTEKGDLSSESTVSRIRTEHFPLTLESARPSHTSQYLCASSEVGPNEKLFFGSGTQLSVL.

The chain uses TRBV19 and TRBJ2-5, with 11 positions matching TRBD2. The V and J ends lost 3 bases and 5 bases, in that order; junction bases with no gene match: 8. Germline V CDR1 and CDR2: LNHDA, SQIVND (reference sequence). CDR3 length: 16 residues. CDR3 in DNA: TGTGCCAGTAGTATCCCGCGGCTAGCGGGAGGCGAGACCCAGTACTTC. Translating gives CASSIPRLAGGETQYF. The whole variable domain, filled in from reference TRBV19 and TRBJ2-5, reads DGGITQSPKYLFRKEGQNVTLSCEQNLNHDAMYWYRQDPGQGLRLIYYSQIVNDFQKGDIAEGYSVSREKKESFPLTVTSAQKNPTAFYLCASSIPRLAGGETQYFGPGTRLLVL.

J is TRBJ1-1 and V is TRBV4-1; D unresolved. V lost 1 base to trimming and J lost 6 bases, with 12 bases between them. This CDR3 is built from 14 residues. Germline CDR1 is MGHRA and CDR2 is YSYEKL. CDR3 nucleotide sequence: TGCGCCAGCAGCCAAGTTCCGGGGAGGGCTGAAGCTTTCTTT. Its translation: CASSQVPGRAEAFF.